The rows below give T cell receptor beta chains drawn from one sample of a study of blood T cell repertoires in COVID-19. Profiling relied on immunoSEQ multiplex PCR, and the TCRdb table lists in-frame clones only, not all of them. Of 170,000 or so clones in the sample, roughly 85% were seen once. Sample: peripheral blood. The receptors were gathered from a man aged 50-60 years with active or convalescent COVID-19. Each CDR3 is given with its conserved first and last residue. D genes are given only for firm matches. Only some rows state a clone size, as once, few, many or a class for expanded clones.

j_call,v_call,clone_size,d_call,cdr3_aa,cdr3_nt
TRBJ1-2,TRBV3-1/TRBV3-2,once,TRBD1,CASSQHGTGQGYTF,TGTGCCAGCAGCCAACACGGGACAGGGCAGGGCTACACCTTC
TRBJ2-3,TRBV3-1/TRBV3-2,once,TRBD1,CASRDRVQDTQYF,TGTGCCAGCAGGGACAGGGTGCAAGATACGCAGTATTTT
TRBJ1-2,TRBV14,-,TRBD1,CASSRGQGFYNYGYTF,TGTGCCAGCAGCCGTGGACAGGGGTTTTATAACTATGGCTACACCTTC
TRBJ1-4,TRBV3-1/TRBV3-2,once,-,CASSQVKRSNEKLFF,TGTGCCAGCAGCCAAGTCAAACGGTCTAATGAAAAACTGTTTTTT
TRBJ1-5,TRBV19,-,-,CASSGRASRLSNQPQHF,TGTGCCAGTAGTGGCAGGGCGAGCCGCCTCAGCAATCAGCCCCAGCATTTT
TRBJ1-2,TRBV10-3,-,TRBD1,CASTPAGQNYGYTF,TGTGCCAGCACACCCGCGGGACAGAACTATGGCTACACCTTC
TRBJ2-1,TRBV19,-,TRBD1,CASSMGTGGMYEQFF,TGTGCCAGTAGTATGGGGACAGGGGGCATGTATGAGCAGTTCTTC
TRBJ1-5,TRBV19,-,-,CASSMKLYSNQPQHF,TGTGCCAGTAGTATGAAGCTCTATAGCAATCAGCCCCAGCATTTT
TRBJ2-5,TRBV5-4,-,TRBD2,CASSLAGGETQYF,TGTGCCAGCAGCTTGGCGGGGGGAGAGACCCAGTACTTC
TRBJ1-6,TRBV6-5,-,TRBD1,CASRLDRVNSPLHF,TGTGCCAGCAGACTCGACAGGGTTAATTCACCCCTCCACTTT
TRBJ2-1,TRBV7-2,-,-,CASSLARYNEQFF,TGTGCCAGCAGCTTAGCGCGATACAATGAGCAGTTCTTC
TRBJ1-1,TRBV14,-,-,CASSQTPNTEAFF,TGTGCCAGCAGCCAAACTCCGAACACTGAAGCTTTCTTT
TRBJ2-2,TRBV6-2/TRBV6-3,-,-,CASSHKNTGELFF,TGTGCCAGCAGCCATAAGAACACCGGGGAGCTGTTTTTT
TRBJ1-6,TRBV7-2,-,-,CASSLVAGVVSPLHF,TGTGCCAGCAGCTTAGTGGCAGGCGTAGTTTCACCCCTCCACTTT
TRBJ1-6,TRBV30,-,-,CAWSPDSNSPLHF,TGTGCCTGGAGTCCGGACAGTAATTCACCCCTCCACTTT
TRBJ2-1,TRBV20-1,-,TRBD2,CSASRGTSGSSEQFF,TGCAGTGCTAGTCGGGGGACTAGCGGGAGTTCTGAGCAGTTCTTC
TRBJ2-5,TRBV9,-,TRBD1,CASSVSPDRGGQETQYF,TGTGCCAGCAGCGTAAGTCCGGACAGGGGCGGGCAAGAGACCCAGTACTTC
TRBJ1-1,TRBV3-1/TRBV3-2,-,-,CASSPSWEGTEAFF,TGTGCCAGCAGCCCGTCCTGGGAGGGGACTGAAGCTTTCTTT
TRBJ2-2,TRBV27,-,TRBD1,CASSLRGRTGELFF,TGTGCCAGCAGTTTAAGGGGGCGGACCGGGGAGCTGTTTTTT
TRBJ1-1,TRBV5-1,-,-,CASGLCPGKEAEAFF,TGCGCCAGCGGCTTGTGCCCGGGGAAGGAGGCTGAAGCTTTCTTT
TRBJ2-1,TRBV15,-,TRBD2,CATKGGLVYNEQFF,TGTGCCACCAAGGGAGGGCTGGTCTACAATGAGCAGTTCTTC